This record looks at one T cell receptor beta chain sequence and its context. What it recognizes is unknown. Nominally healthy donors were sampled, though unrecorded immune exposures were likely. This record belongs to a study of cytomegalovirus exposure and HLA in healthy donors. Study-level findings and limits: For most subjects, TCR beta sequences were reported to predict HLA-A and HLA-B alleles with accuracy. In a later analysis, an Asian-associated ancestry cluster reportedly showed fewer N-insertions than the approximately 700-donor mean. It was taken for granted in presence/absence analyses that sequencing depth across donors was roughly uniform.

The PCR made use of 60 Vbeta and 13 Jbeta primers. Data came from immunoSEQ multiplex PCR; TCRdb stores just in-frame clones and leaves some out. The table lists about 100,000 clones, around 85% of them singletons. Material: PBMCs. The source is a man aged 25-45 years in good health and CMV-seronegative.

CDR3 nucleotides: TGCGCCAGCAGCCGATATACTACTAGCGGGGAAAATGAGCAGTTCTTC. This gives the protein CASSRYTTSGENEQFF. The chain links TRBV4-1 to TRBJ2-1; 10 bases match TRBD2. Germline lookup yields CDR1 MGHRA and CDR2 YSYEKL. The CDR3 covers 16 residues. The junction had 10 bases not matched to a gene; V was cut back by 4 bases and J by 7 bases.